Reported below is one T cell receptor beta chain. The source of the sample is a study of blood T cell repertoires in COVID-19. For the study at large: Sites in the United States, Italy and Spain provided acute and convalescent COVID-19 samples.

The ends were cut back, 5 bases at V and 2 bases at J, with 6 bases in the middle. From germline, CDR1 is MDHEN and CDR2 SYDVKM. The CDR3 runs 12 residues. TCRdb's copy holds only in-frame clones and misses some; the assay was immunoSEQ multiplex PCR. The sample yields around 620,000 clones, about 87% seen once. Sequencing was carried out using peripheral blood. The receptor was isolated from a young woman with acute or convalescent COVID-19. The V call is TRBV28, the J call TRBJ1-1; D call uncertain. CDR3 loop: CASSLSNTEAFF. The CDR3 DNA reads as TGTGCCAGCAGTCTATCAAACACTGAAGCTTTCTTT. The complete variable domain, with remaining parts taken from reference TRBV28 and TRBJ1-1, reads DVKVTQSSRYLVKRTGEKVFLECVQDMDHENMFWYRQDPGLGLRLIYFSYDVKMKEKGDIPEGYSVSREKKERFSLILESASTNQTSMYLCASSLSNTEAFFGQGTRLTVV.